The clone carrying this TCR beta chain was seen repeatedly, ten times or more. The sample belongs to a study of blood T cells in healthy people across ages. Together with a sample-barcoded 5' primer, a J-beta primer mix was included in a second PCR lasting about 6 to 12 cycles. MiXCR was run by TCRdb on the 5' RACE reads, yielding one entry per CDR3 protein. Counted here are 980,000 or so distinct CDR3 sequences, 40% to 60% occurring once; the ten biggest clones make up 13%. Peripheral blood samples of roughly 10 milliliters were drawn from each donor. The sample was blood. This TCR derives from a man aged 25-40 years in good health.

The CDR3 loop reads CASSLSRGQETQYF. CDR3 DNA sequence: TGTGCCAGCAGCTTAAGCAGGGGGCAAGAGACCCAGTACTTC. The chain carries TRBV7-2 and TRBJ2-5, with 7 bases aligning to TRBD1. There are 14 residues in the CDR3. Germline trimming cut 2 bases from V and 2 bases from J; bases unmatched to any gene: 2. Germline loops: CDR1 SGHTA, CDR2 FQGNSA.